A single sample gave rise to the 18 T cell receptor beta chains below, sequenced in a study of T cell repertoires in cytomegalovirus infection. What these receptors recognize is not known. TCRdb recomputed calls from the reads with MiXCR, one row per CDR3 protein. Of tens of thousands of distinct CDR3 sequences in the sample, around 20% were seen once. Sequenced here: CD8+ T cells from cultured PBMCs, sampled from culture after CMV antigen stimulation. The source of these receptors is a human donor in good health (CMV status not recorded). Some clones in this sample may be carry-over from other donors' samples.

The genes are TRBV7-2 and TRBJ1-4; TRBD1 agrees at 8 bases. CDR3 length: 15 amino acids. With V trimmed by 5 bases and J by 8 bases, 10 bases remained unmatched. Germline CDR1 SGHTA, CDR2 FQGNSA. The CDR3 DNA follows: TGTGCCAGCAGCCCCCGCGGACAGGGACGGGAAAAACTGTTTTTT. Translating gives CASSPRGQGREKLFF.

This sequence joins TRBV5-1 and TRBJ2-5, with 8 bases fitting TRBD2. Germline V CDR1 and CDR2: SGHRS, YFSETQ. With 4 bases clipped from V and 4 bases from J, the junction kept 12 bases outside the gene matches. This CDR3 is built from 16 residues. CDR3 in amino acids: CASSIPFTGGRETQYF. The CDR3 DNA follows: TGCGCCAGCAGCATCCCCTTCACGGGAGGGCGAGAGACCCAGTACTTC.

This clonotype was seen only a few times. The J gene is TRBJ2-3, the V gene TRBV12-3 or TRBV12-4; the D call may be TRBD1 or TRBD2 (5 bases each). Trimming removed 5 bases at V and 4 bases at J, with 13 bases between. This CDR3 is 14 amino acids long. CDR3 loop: CASSQTLGADTQYF. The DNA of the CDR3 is TGTGCCAGCAGTCAGACTCTGGGGGCAGATACGCAGTATTTT.

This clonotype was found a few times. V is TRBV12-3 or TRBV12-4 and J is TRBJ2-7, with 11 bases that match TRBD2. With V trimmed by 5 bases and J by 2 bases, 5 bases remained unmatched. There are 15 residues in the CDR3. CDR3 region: CASSPASGRTYEQYF. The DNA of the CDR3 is TGTGCCAGCAGTCCCGCTAGCGGGAGGACCTACGAGCAGTACTTC.

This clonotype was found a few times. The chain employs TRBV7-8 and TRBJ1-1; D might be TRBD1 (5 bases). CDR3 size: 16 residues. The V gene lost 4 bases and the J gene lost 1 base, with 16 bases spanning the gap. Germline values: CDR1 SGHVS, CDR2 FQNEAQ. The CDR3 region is CASSSSPRGSNTEAFF. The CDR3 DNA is TGTGCCAGCAGCTCCTCCCCCCGGGGCTCGAACACTGAAGCTTTCTTT.

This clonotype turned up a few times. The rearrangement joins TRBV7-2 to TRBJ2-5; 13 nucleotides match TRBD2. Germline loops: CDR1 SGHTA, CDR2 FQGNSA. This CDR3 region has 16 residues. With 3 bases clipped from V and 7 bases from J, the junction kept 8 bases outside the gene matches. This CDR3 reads CASSFRTSGSTGTQYF. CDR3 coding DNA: TGTGCCAGCAGCTTTAGGACTAGCGGGAGTACCGGGACCCAGTACTTC.

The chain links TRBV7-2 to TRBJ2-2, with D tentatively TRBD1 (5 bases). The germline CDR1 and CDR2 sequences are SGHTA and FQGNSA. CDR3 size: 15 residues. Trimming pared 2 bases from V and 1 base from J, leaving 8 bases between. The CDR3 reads CASSLKGVNTGELFF. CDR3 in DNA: TGTGCCAGCAGCTTAAAAGGGGTGAACACCGGGGAGCTGTTTTTT. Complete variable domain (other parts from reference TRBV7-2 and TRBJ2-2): GAGVSQSPSNKVTEKGKDVELRCDPISGHTALYWYRQSLGQGLEFLIYFQGNSAPDKSGLPSDRFSAERTGGSVSTLTIQRTQQEDSAVYLCASSLKGVNTGELFFGEGSRLTVL.

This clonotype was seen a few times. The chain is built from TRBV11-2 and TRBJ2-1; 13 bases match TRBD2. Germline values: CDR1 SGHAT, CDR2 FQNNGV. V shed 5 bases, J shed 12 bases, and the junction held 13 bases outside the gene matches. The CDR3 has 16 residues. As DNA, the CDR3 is TGTGCCAGCAGCCCAACTAGCGGGAGGGCCCCGATGCGGCAGTTCTTC. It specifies CASSPTSGRAPMRQFF.

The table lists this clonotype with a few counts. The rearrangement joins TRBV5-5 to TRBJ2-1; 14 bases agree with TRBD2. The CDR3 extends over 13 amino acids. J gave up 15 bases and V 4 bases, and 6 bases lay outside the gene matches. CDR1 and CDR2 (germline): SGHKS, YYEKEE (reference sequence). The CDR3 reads CASSPGTSGSLFF. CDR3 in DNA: TGTGCCAGCAGCCCTGGGACTAGCGGGAGCCTGTTCTTC.

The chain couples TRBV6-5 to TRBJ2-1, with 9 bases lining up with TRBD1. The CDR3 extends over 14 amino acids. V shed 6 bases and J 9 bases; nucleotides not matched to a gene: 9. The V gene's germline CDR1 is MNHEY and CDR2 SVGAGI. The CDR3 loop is CASRNRGRSGEQFF. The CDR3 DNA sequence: TGTGCCAGCAGGAACAGGGGGCGGTCTGGTGAGCAGTTCTTC.

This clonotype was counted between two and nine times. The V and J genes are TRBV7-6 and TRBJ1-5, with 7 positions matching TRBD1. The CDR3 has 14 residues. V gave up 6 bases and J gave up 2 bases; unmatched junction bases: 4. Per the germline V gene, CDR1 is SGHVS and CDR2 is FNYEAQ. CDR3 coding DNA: TGTGCCAGCAGAGGACAGGAAGGCAATCAGCCCCAGCATTTT. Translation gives CASRGQEGNQPQHF.

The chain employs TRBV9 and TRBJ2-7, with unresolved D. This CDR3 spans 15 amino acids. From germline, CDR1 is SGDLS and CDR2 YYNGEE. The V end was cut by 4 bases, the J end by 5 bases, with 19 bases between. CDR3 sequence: CASSSRPGLNHEQYF. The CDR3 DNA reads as TGTGCCAGCAGCTCCCGTCCGGGTCTTAACCACGAGCAGTACTTC.

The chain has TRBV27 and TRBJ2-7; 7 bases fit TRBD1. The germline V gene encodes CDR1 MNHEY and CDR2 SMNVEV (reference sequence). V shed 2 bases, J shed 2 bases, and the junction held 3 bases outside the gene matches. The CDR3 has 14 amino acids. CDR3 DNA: TGTGCCAGCAGTTTACGAGGACAGGCCTACGAGCAGTACTTC. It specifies CASSLRGQAYEQYF.

CDR3 DNA sequence: TGTGCCAGCAGCCCGAGGATCGACAGGGACGGCTACACCTTC. Its translation: CASSPRIDRDGYTF. V gene TRBV7-8 combines with J gene TRBJ1-2, with 7 positions matching TRBD1. The germline V gene encodes CDR1 SGHVS and CDR2 FQNEAQ. The CDR3 is made up of 14 amino acids. Unmatched junction bases numbered 11, after V lost 5 bases and J lost 8 bases.

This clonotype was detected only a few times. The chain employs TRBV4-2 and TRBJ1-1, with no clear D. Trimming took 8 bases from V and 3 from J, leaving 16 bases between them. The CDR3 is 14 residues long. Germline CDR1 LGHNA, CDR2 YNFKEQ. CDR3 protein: CASHLGSGHTEAFF. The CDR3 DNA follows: TGTGCCAGCCATCTTGGGTCGGGCCACACTGAAGCTTTCTTT.

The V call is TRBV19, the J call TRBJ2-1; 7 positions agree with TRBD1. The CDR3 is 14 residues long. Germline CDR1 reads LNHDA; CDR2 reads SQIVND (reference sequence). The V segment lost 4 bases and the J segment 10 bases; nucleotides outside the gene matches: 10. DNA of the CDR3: TGTGCCAGTAGTAAAGGGGGCAGGCCTGGGGAGCAGTTCTTC. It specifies CASSKGGRPGEQFF.

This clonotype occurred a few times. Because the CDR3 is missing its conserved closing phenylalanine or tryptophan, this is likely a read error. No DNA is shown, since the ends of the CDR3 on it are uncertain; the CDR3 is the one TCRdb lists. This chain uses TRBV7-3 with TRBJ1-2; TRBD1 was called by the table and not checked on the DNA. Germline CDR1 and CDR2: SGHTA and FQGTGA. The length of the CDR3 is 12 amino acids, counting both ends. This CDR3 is CASHRPPGTDRC.

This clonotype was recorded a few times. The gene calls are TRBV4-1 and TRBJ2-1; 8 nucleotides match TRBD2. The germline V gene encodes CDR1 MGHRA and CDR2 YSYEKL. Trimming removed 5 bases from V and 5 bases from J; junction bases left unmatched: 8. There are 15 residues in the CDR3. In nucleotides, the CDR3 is TGCGCCAGCAGCTCCCGGGAGGGTCGGAACAATGAGCAGTTCTTC. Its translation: CASSSREGRNNEQFF.